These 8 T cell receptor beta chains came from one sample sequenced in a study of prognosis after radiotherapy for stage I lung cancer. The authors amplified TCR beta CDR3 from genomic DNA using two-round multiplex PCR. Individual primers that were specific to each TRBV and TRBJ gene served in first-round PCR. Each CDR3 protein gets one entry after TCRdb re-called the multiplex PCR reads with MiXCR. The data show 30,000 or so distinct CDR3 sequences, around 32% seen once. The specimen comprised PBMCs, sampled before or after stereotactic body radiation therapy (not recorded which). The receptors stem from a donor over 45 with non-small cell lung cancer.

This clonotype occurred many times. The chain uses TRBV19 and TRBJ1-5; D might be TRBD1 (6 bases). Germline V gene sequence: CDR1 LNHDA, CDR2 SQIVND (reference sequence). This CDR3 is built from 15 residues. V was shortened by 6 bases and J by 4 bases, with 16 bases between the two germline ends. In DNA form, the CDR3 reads TGTGCCAGTAGCCAAAACTCAGGGGCTAATCAGCCCCAGCATTTT. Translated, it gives CASSQNSGANQPQHF.

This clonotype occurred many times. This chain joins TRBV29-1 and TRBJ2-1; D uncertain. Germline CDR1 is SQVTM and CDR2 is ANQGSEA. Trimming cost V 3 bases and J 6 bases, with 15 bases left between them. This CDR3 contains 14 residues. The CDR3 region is CSVDRLLPSNEQFF. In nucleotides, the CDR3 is TGCAGCGTTGATAGGCTACTTCCCTCCAATGAGCAGTTCTTC.

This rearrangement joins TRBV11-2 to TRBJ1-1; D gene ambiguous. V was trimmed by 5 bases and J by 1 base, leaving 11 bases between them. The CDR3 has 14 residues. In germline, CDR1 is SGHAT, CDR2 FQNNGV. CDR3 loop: CASSPGATNTEAFF. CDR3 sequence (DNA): TGTGCCAGCAGCCCGGGAGCCACGAACACTGAAGCTTTCTTT.

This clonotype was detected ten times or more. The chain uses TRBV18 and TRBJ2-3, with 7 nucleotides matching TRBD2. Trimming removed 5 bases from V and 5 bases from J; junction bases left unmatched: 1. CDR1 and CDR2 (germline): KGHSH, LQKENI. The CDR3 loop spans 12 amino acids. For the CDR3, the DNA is TGTGCCAGCTCAGGGAGGGGAGATACGCAGTATTTT. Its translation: CASSGRGDTQYF.

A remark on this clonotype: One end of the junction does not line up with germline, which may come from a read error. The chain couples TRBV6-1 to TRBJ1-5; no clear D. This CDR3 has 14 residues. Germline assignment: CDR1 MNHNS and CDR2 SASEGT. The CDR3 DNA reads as TGTTCCAGCAGTGGCGCCACATGGGGTCAGCCCCAGCATTTT. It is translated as CSSSGATWGQPQHF.

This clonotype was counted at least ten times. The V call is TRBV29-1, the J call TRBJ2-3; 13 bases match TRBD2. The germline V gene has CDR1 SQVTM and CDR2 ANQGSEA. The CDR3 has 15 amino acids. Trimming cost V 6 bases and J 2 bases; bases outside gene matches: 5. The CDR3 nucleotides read TGCAGCGTACCGGGACTAGCGGGGAACACAGATACGCAGTATTTT. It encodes CSVPGLAGNTDTQYF.

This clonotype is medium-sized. This CDR3 is CASSWGKHGTDTQYF. CDR3 DNA: TGTGCCAGTAGTTGGGGAAAACACGGCACAGATACGCAGTATTTT. This sequence joins TRBV19 and TRBJ2-3, with D unresolved. CDR1 and CDR2 (germline): LNHDA, SQIVND (reference sequence). V lost 5 bases, J lost 1 base, and 13 bases lay in between. CDR3 length: 15 residues.

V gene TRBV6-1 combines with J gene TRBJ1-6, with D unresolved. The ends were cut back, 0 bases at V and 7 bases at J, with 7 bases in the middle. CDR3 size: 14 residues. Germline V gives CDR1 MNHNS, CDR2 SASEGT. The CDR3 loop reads CASSEAGFNSPLHF. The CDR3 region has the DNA TGTGCCAGCAGTGAAGCTGGATTCAATTCACCCCTCCACTTT.